The next 27 T cell receptor beta chains were all read from a single sample in a study of Ad26.COV2.S vaccination and SARS-CoV-2 variants. Measured with immunoSEQ multiplex PCR; TCRdb has only the in-frame clones, and not every one. The sample records about 350,000 clones, about 90% being singletons. Source: peripheral blood, taken after recovery from COVID-19. The receptors were sampled from a human donor who had recovered from COVID-19.

The V gene is TRBV25-1, the J gene TRBJ1-3; the D is unclear. The germline gives CDR1 MGHDK, CDR2 SYGVNS. The V end was cut by 5 bases, the J end by 4 bases, with 12 bases between. The CDR3 extends over 14 amino acids. Here the CDR3 DNA reads TGTGCCAGCAGTCAATCCAGTCAGGGAAACACCATATATTTT. This gives the protein CASSQSSQGNTIYF.

On this clone itself: In the same sample, other DNA sequences code for this CDR3. The chain uses TRBV20-1 and TRBJ1-2, with D unclear. V was clipped by 1 base and J by 5 bases, with 5 bases between them. CDR3 length: 11 amino acids. Germline values: CDR1 DFQATT, CDR2 SNEGSKA (reference sequence). The CDR3 region has the DNA TGCAGTGCTAGAGGAGGTTATGGCTACACCTTC. Translation: CSARGGYGYTF.

This chain joins TRBV14 and TRBJ2-1; 11 bases align to TRBD2. The CDR3 is made up of 15 amino acids. With V trimmed by 0 bases and J by 9 bases, 4 bases remained unmatched. The germline CDR1 and CDR2 sequences are SGHDN and FVKESK. In DNA form, the CDR3 reads TGTGCCAGCAGCCAAGAACTAGCGGGGGCTTTTGAGCAGTTCTTC. This gives the protein CASSQELAGAFEQFF.

V and J are TRBV10-1 and TRBJ2-2; D is undetermined. This CDR3 comprises 13 residues. Germline V gene sequence: CDR1 WNHNN, CDR2 SYGVQD (reference sequence). The V end lost 2 bases, the J end lost 5 bases, and 6 bases lay between the germline ends. The CDR3 nucleotides are TGCGCCAGCAGTGAGCGGTTTACCGGGGAGCTGTTTTTT. Encoded protein: CASSERFTGELFF.

The V call is TRBV6-6, the J call TRBJ2-5; a possible D gene is TRBD2 (6 bases). The V gene lost 6 bases and the J gene lost 1 base, with 15 bases spanning the gap. Germline values: CDR1 MNHNY, CDR2 SVGAGI (reference sequence). The CDR3 runs 15 residues. The CDR3 loop is CASRRNRGSQETQYF. The CDR3 DNA sequence: TGTGCCAGCAGACGAAATCGGGGGAGCCAAGAGACCCAGTACTTC.

The chain couples TRBV10-3 to TRBJ2-1; D unresolved. The CDR3 runs to 13 residues. Trimming took off 7 bases at V and 7 bases at J, with 14 bases between the two ends. In germline, CDR1 is ENHRY, CDR2 SYGVKD. CDR3 amino acids: CAIMGQALNEQFF. In DNA, the CDR3 is TGTGCCATCATGGGCCAGGCCCTAAATGAGCAGTTCTTC.

J is TRBJ1-1 and V is TRBV7-2, with no clear D. CDR1 and CDR2 from the germline V gene are SGHTA and FQGNSA. Trimming removed 5 bases at V and 4 bases at J, with 5 bases between. This CDR3 is built from 11 residues. The CDR3 protein is CASSPATEAFF. Here the CDR3 DNA reads TGTGCCAGCAGCCCCGCCACTGAAGCTTTCTTT.

The chain recombines TRBV6-5 with TRBJ2-7, with TRBD1 matching over 8 bases. Germline CDR1 MNHEY, CDR2 SVGAGI. V gave up 6 bases and J gave up 4 bases; unmatched junction bases: 8. CDR3 size: 14 residues. The CDR3 reads CASRPTGVLYEQYF. Written as DNA, the CDR3 is TGTGCCAGCAGACCGACAGGGGTTCTTTACGAGCAGTACTTC.

This clone has a handful of counts. Other nucleotide sequences from this sample produce the same CDR3. In nucleotides, the CDR3 is TGTGCCAGCAGTCCACAGGGAAACACCATATATTTT. Translating gives CASSPQGNTIYF. The V gene is TRBV7-9, the J gene TRBJ1-3; D not certain. The CDR3 covers 12 residues. The germline V gene encodes CDR1 SEHNR and CDR2 FQNEAQ (reference sequence). V gave up 6 bases and J gave up 4 bases, with 7 bases separating them.

A remark on this clone: Different DNA sequences within this sample yield the same CDR3. V is TRBV5-1 and J is TRBJ1-1; D unclear. Germline CDR1 SGHRS, CDR2 YFSETQ. The CDR3 covers 14 residues. V was clipped by 0 bases and J by 2 bases, with 8 bases between them. Here the CDR3 reads CASSLASGNTEAFF. The CDR3 DNA reads TGCGCCAGCAGCTTGGCCAGCGGAAACACTGAAGCTTTCTTT.

The chain's CDR3 is CASSDLAGGGYEQFF. The CDR3 DNA is TGTGCCAGCAGTGACCTAGCGGGGGGGGGATATGAGCAGTTCTTC. The V call is TRBV6-1, the J call TRBJ2-1, with TRBD2 identical over 12 bases. This CDR3 has 15 amino acids. The V and J ends lost 3 bases and 8 bases, in that order; junction bases with no gene match: 5. Germline values: CDR1 MNHNS, CDR2 SASEGT.

The rearrangement joins TRBV7-2 to TRBJ2-1; D is unclear. V lost 3 bases and J 8 bases, leaving 5 bases between the germline ends. Germline V gene sequence: CDR1 SGHTA, CDR2 FQGNSA. This CDR3 contains 11 residues. CDR3 nucleotide sequence: TGTGCCAGCAGCTTGTACCATGAGCAGTTCTTC. As protein: CASSLYHEQFF.

The chain couples TRBV7-9 to TRBJ2-3; a possible D gene is TRBD1 (5 bases). Per germline, CDR1 SEHNR and CDR2 FQNEAQ (reference sequence). This CDR3 is 12 amino acids long. Trimming shortened V by 5 bases and J by 6 bases, and 9 bases separated the two germline ends. This CDR3 is CASSQGFDTQYF. In DNA form, the CDR3 reads TGTGCCAGCAGCCAGGGTTTTGATACGCAGTATTTT.

The CDR3 loop reads CASSYGDGETQYF. The CDR3 coding sequence is TGTGCCAGCAGTTACGGAGACGGCGAGACCCAGTACTTC. The chain couples TRBV6-2 or TRBV6-3 to TRBJ2-5; D remains unclear. V was trimmed by 2 bases and J by 5 bases, leaving 9 bases between them. CDR3 length: 13 amino acids. The germline CDR1 and CDR2 sequences are MNHEY and SVGEGT.

As to this clone: In the same sample, other DNA sequences code for this CDR3. This CDR3 is CASSLIQETQYF. The CDR3 nucleotides are TGTGCCAGCAGTTTGATCCAAGAGACCCAGTACTTC. V gene TRBV6-2 or TRBV6-3 combines with J gene TRBJ2-5; no clear D gene. Trimming shortened V by 4 bases and J by 1 base, and 4 bases separated the two germline ends. The CDR3 consists of 12 residues. The germline V gene encodes CDR1 MNHEY and CDR2 SVGEGT.

CDR3 in DNA: TGTGCCAGCAGGGGACAGGAAGTAGCCGAGCAGTTCTTC. It yields the protein CASRGQEVAEQFF. The V and J genes are TRBV12-3 or TRBV12-4 and TRBJ2-1; 8 bases align to TRBD1. The CDR3 loop spans 13 amino acids. Trimming took 6 bases from V and 10 from J; bases not matched to a gene: 8.

The chain joins TRBV3-1 (or the pseudogene TRBV3-2) to TRBJ2-3; 7 bases align to TRBD2. This CDR3 comprises 16 residues. The germline V gene has CDR1 LGHDT and CDR2 YNNKEL (reference sequence). The V and J ends lost 4 bases and 0 bases, in that order; junction bases with no gene match: 7. This chain's CDR3 is CASSPFSGASTDTQYF. The CDR3 DNA sequence: TGTGCCAGCAGCCCGTTCAGCGGGGCGAGCACAGATACGCAGTATTTT.

The chain joins TRBV19 to TRBJ1-6; 7 bases are shared with TRBD1. The CDR3 is 18 residues long. V shed 2 bases, J shed 7 bases, and the junction held 14 bases outside the gene matches. Germline V CDR1 and CDR2: LNHDA, SQIVND (reference sequence). CDR3 DNA sequence: TGTGCCAGTAGTATAAGTCGGGACAGCCATCATCTGAATTCACCCCTCCACTTT. Amino acid sequence: CASSISRDSHHLNSPLHF.

This chain connects TRBV27 to TRBJ2-2; no clear D. The CDR3 has 16 residues. The germline V and J ends were trimmed by 4 bases and 2 bases, with 14 bases remaining between them. Germline CDR1 is MNHEY and CDR2 is SMNVEV (reference sequence). CDR3 sequence: CASSSRQGRNTGELFF. CDR3 bases: TGTGCCAGCAGTTCAAGACAAGGGCGAAACACCGGGGAGCTGTTTTTT.

This clone was counted a single time. The CDR3 is CSVPTDTQYF. CDR3 coding DNA: TGCAGTGTCCCCACAGATACGCAGTATTTT. The chain joins TRBV20-1 to TRBJ2-3; no firm D call. This CDR3 comprises 10 residues. Per the germline V gene, CDR1 is DFQATT and CDR2 is SNEGSKA (reference sequence). V lost 7 bases, J lost 2 bases, and 4 bases lay in between.

To note about this clone: The sample contains more than one DNA sequence encoding this CDR3. The V and J genes are TRBV6-5 and TRBJ1-3; a possible D gene is TRBD1 (6 bases). Trimming stripped 2 bases from V and 4 bases from J, with 9 bases between. CDR1 is MNHEY and CDR2 is SVGAGI in the germline V gene. This CDR3 has 14 residues. DNA for the CDR3: TGTGCCAGCAGTTACGGCGGGACAGGAAACACCATATATTTT. Protein: CASSYGGTGNTIYF.

The chain has TRBV4-2 and TRBJ2-1, with D perhaps given as TRBD1 or TRBD2 (5 bases each). The CDR3 consists of 17 residues. Trimming stripped 4 bases from V and 3 bases from J, with 19 bases between. From germline, CDR1 is LGHNA and CDR2 YNFKEQ. Here the CDR3 DNA reads TGTGCCAGCAGCCTACTGGCTGAACAGGACTTCTACAATGAGCAGTTCTTC. Encoded protein: CASSLLAEQDFYNEQFF.

V usage is TRBV5-6 and J usage is TRBJ1-2; a possible D gene is TRBD1 (6 bases). V shed 3 bases and J shed 8 bases, with 14 bases lying between them. The CDR3 runs to 13 residues. CDR1 is SGHDT, CDR2 YYEEEE, per germline. The chain's CDR3 is CASSSTGQVGYTF. The CDR3 region has the DNA TGTGCCAGCAGCTCGACAGGCCAGGTGGGCTACACCTTC.

This clone has only one observation. J is TRBJ1-6 and V is TRBV9; D possibly corresponds to TRBD1 (6 bases). V was clipped by 3 bases and J by 12 bases, with 10 bases between them. The length of the CDR3 is 12 residues. Germline CDR1 SGDLS, CDR2 YYNGEE. DNA of the CDR3: TGTGCCAGCAGCGCCCTCAGGGGACCCCTCCACTTT. This sequence encodes CASSALRGPLHF.

V usage is TRBV5-6 and J usage is TRBJ2-5; possibly TRBD1 or TRBD2 for D (6 bases each). Trimming took off 3 bases at V and 7 bases at J, with 10 bases between the two ends. This CDR3 is 12 amino acids long. Looked up from germline, CDR1 is SGHDT and CDR2 is YYEEEE. CDR3 in DNA: TGTGCCAGCAGCTGGGGGGCAGGGACCCAGTACTTC. This codes for CASSWGAGTQYF.

V usage is TRBV19 and J usage is TRBJ1-1, with D unresolved. Germline loops: CDR1 LNHDA, CDR2 SQIVND (reference sequence). The length of the CDR3 is 14 residues. Trimming cost V 7 bases and J 2 bases, with 14 bases left between them. Here the CDR3 reads CASTKDHGNTEAFF. The CDR3 DNA follows: TGTGCCAGTACGAAGGACCACGGCAACACTGAAGCTTTCTTT. Combining the CDR3 with reference TRBV19 and TRBJ1-1 gives the whole variable domain DGGITQSPKYLFRKEGQNVTLSCEQNLNHDAMYWYRQDPGQGLRLIYYSQIVNDFQKGDIAEGYSVSREKKESFPLTVTSAQKNPTAFYLCASTKDHGNTEAFFGQGTRLTVV.

The chain links TRBV11-2 to TRBJ1-1, with no clear D. The CDR3 is made up of 13 amino acids. The germline gives CDR1 SGHAT, CDR2 FQNNGV. Trimming took off 1 base at V and 2 bases at J, with 5 bases between the two ends. CDR3 bases: TGTGCCAGCAGCTTAGGCAGTAACACTGAAGCTTTCTTT. Protein product: CASSLGSNTEAFF. Full variable domain (rest looked up from reference TRBV11-2 and TRBJ1-1): EAGVAQSPRYKIIEKRQSVAFWCNPISGHATLYWYQQILGQGPKLLIQFQNNGVVDDSQLPKDRFSAERLKGVDSTLKIQPAKLEDSAVYLCASSLGSNTEAFFGQGTRLTVV.